The 18 T cell receptor beta chains listed next were all sequenced from one sample in a study of monozygotic twins with inflammatory bowel disease. TCRdb re-called the 5' RACE reads, yielding one record per CDR3 amino acid sequence without DNA. The table counts around 190,000 distinct CDR3 sequences; 1.6% lies in the top ten. The sequenced sample was blood. Source of these receptors: a human donor with ulcerative colitis or Crohn's disease, or a healthy co-twin of an affected twin (not recorded which).

V is TRBV5-1 and J is TRBJ2-1. The CDR3 consists of 13 residues. Germline values: CDR1 SGHRS, CDR2 YFSETQ. CDR3 protein: CASRAESYNEQFF. Looking up the rest from reference TRBV5-1 and TRBJ2-1 gives the full variable domain: KAGVTQTPRYLIKTRGQQVTLSCSPISGHRSVSWYQQTPGQGLQFLFEYFSETQRNKGNFPGRFSGRQFSNSRSEMNVSTLELGDSALYLCASRAESYNEQFFGPGTRLTVL.

The chain carries TRBV18 and TRBJ1-1; TCRdb returns TRBD1, unconfirmable since there is no DNA. The CDR3 runs to 16 residues. In germline, CDR1 is KGHSH, CDR2 LQKENI. Here the CDR3 reads CASSPKTGSMNTEAFF.

The V call is TRBV3-1, the J call TRBJ1-6; the D gene TCRdb calls, TRBD1, cannot be checked with no DNA. The V gene's germline CDR1 is LGHDT and CDR2 YNNKEL (reference sequence). The CDR3 has 12 amino acids. CDR3 amino acids: CAAGTGYSPLHF.

V is TRBV5-1 and J is TRBJ2-1; TCRdb's D gene call, TRBD1, goes unchecked for lack of DNA. The CDR3 runs 14 residues. The germline gives CDR1 SGHRS, CDR2 YFSETQ. The CDR3 is CASSLRQTDNEQFF.

This rearrangement joins TRBV12-3 or TRBV12-4 to TRBJ1-2. CDR3 size: 17 residues. CDR3: CASSVGLSAEANYGYTF.

The gene calls are TRBV5-1 and TRBJ1-3. CDR3 length: 14 amino acids. The germline V gene encodes CDR1 SGHRS and CDR2 YFSETQ. The CDR3 sequence is CASSLKGTGNTIYF.

The chain links TRBV2 to TRBJ1-2. This CDR3 spans 12 amino acids. CDR1 and CDR2 from the germline V gene are SNHLY and FYNNEI. The CDR3 loop reads CASLTGYYGYTF.

This chain links TRBV9 with TRBJ1-2; the TCRdb D gene call, TRBD1, has no DNA to confirm it. The CDR3 is made up of 13 amino acids. Germline V gives CDR1 SGDLS, CDR2 YYNGEE. This chain's CDR3 is CASSVDQGYGYTF.

The rearrangement joins TRBV10-3 to TRBJ2-7; with no DNA, the TCRdb D assignment of TRBD1 cannot be verified. The CDR3 runs 15 residues. The germline gives CDR1 ENHRY, CDR2 SYGVKD. This CDR3 reads CAISESWGLSYEQYF.

The chain couples TRBV12-3 or TRBV12-4 to TRBJ2-3. This CDR3 region has 15 residues. CDR3 protein: CASSLIGLRTDTQYF.

The rearrangement links TRBV6-1 to TRBJ1-6; the TCRdb call, TRBD1, lacks DNA for checking. The CDR3 has 15 residues. CDR1 and CDR2 (germline): MNHNS, SASEGT. CDR3 in amino acids: CASSLIDREGSPLHF.

The chain has TRBV7-8 and TRBJ2-1; the TCRdb D gene call, TRBD2, has no DNA to confirm it. Germline V gene lookup returns CDR1 SGHVS and CDR2 FQNEAQ. The CDR3 length is 15 residues. The CDR3 region is CASSLLAGGHNEQFF.

This chain uses TRBV5-1 with TRBJ1-3. Germline V CDR1 and CDR2: SGHRS, YFSETQ. The CDR3 contains 16 residues. CDR3 protein: CASSLSGQGSGNTIYF.

V usage is TRBV9 and J usage is TRBJ1-5; TCRdb's D gene call, TRBD1, goes unchecked for lack of DNA. The CDR3 consists of 15 residues. Germline CDR1 SGDLS, CDR2 YYNGEE. The CDR3 region is CASSVTGTGDQPQHF.

V is TRBV2 and J is TRBJ1-1. This CDR3 spans 15 amino acids. Germline loops: CDR1 SNHLY, CDR2 FYNNEI. The CDR3 sequence is CASRPDRTGNTEAFF. Drawing the rest from reference TRBV2 and TRBJ1-1, the complete variable domain is EPEVTQTPSHQVTQMGQEVILRCVPISNHLYFYWYRQILGQKVEFLVSFYNNEISEKSEIFDDQFSVERPDGSNFTLKIRSTKLEDSAMYFCASRPDRTGNTEAFFGQGTRLTVV.

The chain combines TRBV5-1 with TRBJ2-7; TCRdb returns TRBD1, unconfirmable since there is no DNA. This CDR3 has 16 residues. Germline V CDR1 and CDR2: SGHRS, YFSETQ. The CDR3 here is CASSYGGVGEGSEQYF.

The chain recombines TRBV29-1 with TRBJ2-7; no DNA is available, so the TRBD1 call from TCRdb remains unchecked. Germline V lookup: CDR1 SQVTM, CDR2 ANQGSEA. The CDR3 is 14 amino acids. The CDR3 is CSVEDAGPNYEQYF.

The chain employs TRBV25-1 and TRBJ2-1; the D call of TRBD2 rests on TCRdb alone, since no DNA is present to check it. The germline gives CDR1 MGHDK, CDR2 SYGVNS. The CDR3 extends over 14 amino acids. The CDR3 region is CASMGRGAYNEQFF.